This TCR beta chain was documented in a study of blood T cell repertoires in COVID-19. On the study more broadly: Collection of acute and convalescent COVID-19 samples took place in the United States, Italy and Spain.

Trimming at V came to 3 bases and at J to 8 bases, leaving 11 bases not matched to a gene. Germline V gene lookup returns CDR1 LGHDT and CDR2 YNNKEL (reference sequence). The CDR3 consists of 15 residues. Only in-frame clones appear in the TCRdb table, and some are missing; sequencing was by immunoSEQ multiplex PCR. The data show 130,000 to 150,000 clones, about 79% seen once. Sequenced: peripheral blood. The chain combines TRBV3-1 (or the pseudogene TRBV3-2) with TRBJ1-2; TRBD1 agrees at 8 bases. The TCR originated in a man between 60 and 75 years old with active or convalescent COVID-19. The CDR3 DNA is TGTGCCAGCAGCCATTTAGGACAGGGAACGGAAGGCTACACCTTC. Its translation is CASSHLGQGTEGYTF.